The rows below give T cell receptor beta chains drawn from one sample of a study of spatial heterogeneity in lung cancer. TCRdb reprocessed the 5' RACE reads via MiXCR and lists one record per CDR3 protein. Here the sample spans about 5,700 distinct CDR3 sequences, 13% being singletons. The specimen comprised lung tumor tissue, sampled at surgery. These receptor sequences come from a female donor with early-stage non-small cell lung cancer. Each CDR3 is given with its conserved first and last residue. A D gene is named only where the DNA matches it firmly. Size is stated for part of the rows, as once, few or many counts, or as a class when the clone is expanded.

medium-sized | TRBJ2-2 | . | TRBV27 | CASRIGPAINTGELFF | TGTGCCAGCAGAATTGGACCGGCCATAAACACCGGGGAGCTGTTTTTT
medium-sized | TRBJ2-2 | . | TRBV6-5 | CASRARDASNTGELFF | TGTGCCAGCAGGGCCCGGGACGCCTCGAACACCGGGGAGCTGTTTTTT
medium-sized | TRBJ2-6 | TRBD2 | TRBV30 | CAGTIDSGANVLTF | TGTGCCGGGACTATTGACTCTGGGGCCAACGTCCTGACTTTC
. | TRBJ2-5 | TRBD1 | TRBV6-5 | CASTPGQYQETQYF | TGTGCCAGCACCCCGGGACAGTACCAAGAGACCCAGTACTTC
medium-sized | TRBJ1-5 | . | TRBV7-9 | CASSDGQYQPQHF | TGTGCCAGCAGCGATGGACAGTATCAGCCCCAGCATTTT
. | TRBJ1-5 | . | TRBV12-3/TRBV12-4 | CASSPQALNQPQHF | TGTGCCAGCAGTCCCCAGGCCTTAAATCAGCCCCAGCATTTT
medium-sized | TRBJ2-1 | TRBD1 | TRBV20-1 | CSAETGKPFAGQFF | TGCAGTGCTGAGACAGGGAAGCCTTTTGCTGGGCAGTTCTTC
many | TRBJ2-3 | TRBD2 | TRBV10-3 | CAIGVAGVSSTDTQYF | TGTGCCATCGGAGTAGCGGGAGTTTCTAGCACAGATACGCAGTATTTT
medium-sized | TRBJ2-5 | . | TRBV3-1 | CASSQWTPGETQYF | TGTGCCAGCAGCCAATGGACCCCTGGAGAGACCCAGTACTTC
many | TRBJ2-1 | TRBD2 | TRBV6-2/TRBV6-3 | CASRRTSGFYNEQFF | TGTGCCAGCAGGCGCACTAGCGGATTCTACAATGAGCAGTTCTTC
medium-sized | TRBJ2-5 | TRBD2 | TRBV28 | CASRGLAGGPERFKTQYF | TGTGCCAGCAGGGGACTAGCGGGAGGGCCAGAGAGGTTCAAGACCCAGTACTTC
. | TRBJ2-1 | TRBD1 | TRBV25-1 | CASTMGTGSYNEQFF | TGTGCCAGCACCATGGGGACAGGGAGCTACAATGAGCAGTTCTTC
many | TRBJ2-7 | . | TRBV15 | CATSRVPGRYEQYF | TGTGCCACCAGCAGAGTTCCGGGAAGATACGAGCAGTACTTC
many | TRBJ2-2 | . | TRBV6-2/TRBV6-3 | CASSPLGGGNTGELFF | TGTGCCAGCAGTCCCTTAGGGGGAGGGAACACCGGGGAGCTGTTTTTT
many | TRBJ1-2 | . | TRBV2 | CASSVSQGGYGYTF | TGTGCCAGCAGTGTATCACAGGGAGGCTATGGCTACACCTTC
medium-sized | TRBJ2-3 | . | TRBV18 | CASSPTGDPTDTQYF | TGTGCCAGCTCACCAACCGGGGACCCCACAGATACGCAGTATTTT
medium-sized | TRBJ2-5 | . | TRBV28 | CASSFFPGHLKPQETQYF | TGTGCCAGCAGTTTTTTTCCGGGACACCTAAAGCCCCAAGAGACCCAGTACTTC
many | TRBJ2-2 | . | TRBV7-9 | CASSYRVGLAGSNTGELFF | TGTGCCAGCAGCTATAGGGTGGGACTGGCGGGATCGAACACCGGGGAGCTGTTTTTT
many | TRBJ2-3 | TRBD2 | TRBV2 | CASSLLGTSGYPDTQYF | TGTGCCAGCTCCCTCCTCGGGACTAGCGGTTACCCAGATACGCAGTATTTT
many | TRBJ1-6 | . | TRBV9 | CASSVTGTYSPLHF | TGTGCCAGCAGCGTTACAGGGACCTATTCACCCCTCCACTTT
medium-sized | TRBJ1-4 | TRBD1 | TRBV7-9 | CASSRTGDEKLFF | TGTGCCAGCAGCCGGACAGGGGACGAAAAACTGTTTTTT
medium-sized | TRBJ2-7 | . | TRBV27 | CASRTGASNEQYF | TGTGCCAGCAGAACAGGAGCAAGCAACGAGCAGTACTTC
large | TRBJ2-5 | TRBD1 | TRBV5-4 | CASSLGPGQGQETQYF | TGTGCCAGCAGCTTGGGGCCGGGACAGGGGCAAGAGACCCAGTACTTC
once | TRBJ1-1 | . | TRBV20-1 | CSALSGNTEAFF | TGCAGTGCTCTAAGCGGGAACACTGAAGCTTTCTTT
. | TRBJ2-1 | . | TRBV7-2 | CASSPGWGASFHNEQFF | TGTGCCAGCAGCCCTGGGTGGGGCGCATCTTTTCACAATGAGCAGTTCTTC
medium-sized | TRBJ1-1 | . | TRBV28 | CASSFYTEAFF | TGTGCCAGCAGTTTTTACACTGAAGCTTTCTTT
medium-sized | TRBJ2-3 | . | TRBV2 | CASRSSTGILTDTQYF | TGTGCCAGCAGGAGCTCAACAGGGATACTCACAGATACGCAGTATTTT
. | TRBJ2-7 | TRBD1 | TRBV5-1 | CASSQDRAVEQYF | TGCGCCAGCAGCCAAGACAGGGCGGTCGAGCAGTACTTC
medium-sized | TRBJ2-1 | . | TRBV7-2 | CASSLAWRAGYNEQFF | TGTGCCAGCAGCTTAGCGTGGCGGGCTGGGTACAATGAGCAGTTCTTC
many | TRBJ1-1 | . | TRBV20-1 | CSARPQGRLDTEAFF | TGCAGTGCTAGACCGCAAGGGCGATTGGACACTGAAGCTTTCTTT
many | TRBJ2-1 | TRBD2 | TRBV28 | CASSSRSGRESSYNEQFF | TGTGCCAGCAGTTCCCGTAGCGGGAGGGAAAGCTCCTACAATGAGCAGTTCTTC
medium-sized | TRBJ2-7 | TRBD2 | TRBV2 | CASRGREGYEQYF | TGTGCCAGCAGGGGCAGGGAGGGCTACGAGCAGTACTTC
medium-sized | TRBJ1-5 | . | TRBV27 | CASRLGLNQPQHF | TGTGCCAGCAGACTCGGACTTAATCAGCCCCAGCATTTT
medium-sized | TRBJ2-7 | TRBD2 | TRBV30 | CAWSVSGGSYEQYF | TGTGCCTGGAGTGTGTCGGGGGGCTCCTACGAGCAGTACTTC
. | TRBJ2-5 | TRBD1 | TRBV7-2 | CASSLALGTGVVLETQYF | TGTGCCAGCAGCTTAGCGCTTGGGACAGGGGTTGTCTTAGAGACCCAGTACTTC
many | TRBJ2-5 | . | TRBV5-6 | CASSRTVAETQYF | TGTGCCAGCAGCCGGACAGTCGCAGAGACCCAGTACTTC
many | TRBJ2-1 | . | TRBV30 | CAWVPRVAHEQFF | TGTGCCTGGGTCCCTAGGGTGGCCCATGAGCAGTTCTTC
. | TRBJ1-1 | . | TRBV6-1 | CASSTRQRNTEAFF | TGTGCCAGCAGCACTAGACAGAGGAACACTGAAGCTTTCTTT
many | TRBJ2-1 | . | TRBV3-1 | CASSQDSGSHNEQFF | TGTGCCAGCAGCCAAGATTCCGGGTCTCACAATGAGCAGTTCTTC
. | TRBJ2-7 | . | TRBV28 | CASSLGPWIDCEQYF | TGTGCCAGCAGTTTGGGCCCATGGATAGACTGCGAGCAGTACTTC
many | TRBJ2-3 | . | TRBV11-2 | CASSLDLTDTQYF | TGTGCCAGCAGCTTAGATCTTACAGATACGCAGTATTTT
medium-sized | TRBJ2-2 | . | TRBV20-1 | CSARDGERSTGELFF | TGCAGTGCTAGAGACGGGGAGAGAAGCACCGGGGAGCTGTTTTTT
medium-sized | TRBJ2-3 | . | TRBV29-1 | CSASSSTDTQYF | TGCAGCGCTAGCTCTAGCACAGATACGCAGTATTTT
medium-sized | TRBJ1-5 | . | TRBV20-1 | CSAIRQDNQPQHF | TGCAGTGCTATACGACAGGACAATCAGCCCCAGCATTTT
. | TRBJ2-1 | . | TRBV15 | CATSRDAGSSYNEQFF | TGTGCCACCAGCAGAGATGCGGGGAGCTCCTACAATGAGCAGTTCTTC
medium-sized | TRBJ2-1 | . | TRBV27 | CASRNRRSSYNEQFF | TGTGCCAGCAGGAACAGGAGGAGCTCCTACAATGAGCAGTTCTTC
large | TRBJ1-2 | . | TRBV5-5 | CASSLAANGYTF | TGTGCCAGCAGCTTGGCGGCGAATGGCTACACCTTC
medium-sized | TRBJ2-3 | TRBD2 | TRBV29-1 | CSAEGIRGRTDTQYF | TGCAGCGCTGAGGGTATACGCGGGAGGACAGATACGCAGTATTTT
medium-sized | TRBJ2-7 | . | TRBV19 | CASSDRKIPNEQYF | TGTGCCAGTAGTGACAGAAAAATTCCCAACGAGCAGTACTTC
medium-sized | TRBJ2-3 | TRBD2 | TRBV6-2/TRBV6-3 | CASRTGGPTDTQYF | TGTGCCAGCAGGACGGGAGGGCCAACAGATACGCAGTATTTT
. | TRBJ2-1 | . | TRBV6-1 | CASSELGDEQFF | TGTGCCAGCAGTGAATTGGGAGACGAGCAGTTCTTC
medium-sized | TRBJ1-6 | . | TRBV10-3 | CAISGGLSYNSPLHF | TGTGCCATCAGTGGAGGACTGAGTTATAATTCACCCCTCCACTTT
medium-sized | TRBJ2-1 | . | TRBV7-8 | CASSGYNEQFF | TGTGCCAGCAGCGGTTACAATGAGCAGTTCTTC